These 4 T cell receptor beta chains came from one sample sequenced in a study of patients and donors after allogeneic stem cell transplantation. Using its own MiXCR run on the RT-PCR reads, TCRdb lists one record per CDR3 protein. The data contain 28,000 or so distinct CDR3 sequences, about 6.5% of them singletons. The sequenced material came from blood, either unsorted or a sorted T cell fraction (not recorded which). The source is a human donor who was either an allogeneic HSCT recipient or a stem cell or donor lymphocyte infusion donor (not recorded which). It is not recorded whose cells these are; they may come from a transplant donor.

The chain is built from TRBV27 and TRBJ2-7; 10 bases match TRBD1. Germline loops: CDR1 MNHEY, CDR2 SMNVEV (reference sequence). This CDR3 has 14 residues. The V gene end was trimmed by 5 bases and the J gene end by 7 bases; junction bases not matched to a gene: 8. CDR3 in amino acids: CASSPGTGAREQYF. CDR3 nucleotides: TGTGCCAGCAGTCCCGGGACAGGGGCTCGTGAGCAGTACTTC.

This clonotype was observed many times. The J gene is TRBJ1-2, the V gene TRBV7-9, with a tentative D call TRBD1 (5 bases). This CDR3 region has 14 residues. V was pared by 5 bases and J by 3 bases, with 13 bases between. Germline CDR1 is SEHNR and CDR2 is FQNEAQ (reference sequence). The CDR3 DNA reads TGTGCCAGCAGCGCTAGTCAGGGACACTATGGCTACACCTTC. It encodes CASSASQGHYGYTF.

Ten or more counts support this clonotype. This chain's CDR3 is CASSLLPGQETQYF. The CDR3 region has the DNA TGTGCCAGCAGTTTATTACCGGGACAAGAGACCCAGTACTTC. The chain joins TRBV28 to TRBJ2-5, with TRBD2 as a possible D gene (5 bases). The CDR3 loop spans 14 amino acids. CDR1 and CDR2 from the germline V gene are MDHEN and SYDVKM. The V and J ends lost 1 base and 2 bases respectively, with 8 bases between them.

This chain connects TRBV4-1 to TRBJ2-2; tentatively, D is TRBD2 (5 bases). Germline V CDR1 and CDR2: MGHRA, YSYEKL. The CDR3 spans 15 residues. The V end was cut by 3 bases, the J end by 6 bases, with 14 bases between. The CDR3 reads CASSQGADWAGELFF. The CDR3 nucleotides read TGCGCCAGCAGCCAGGGAGCGGATTGGGCCGGGGAGCTGTTTTTT.